The entry below gives a single T cell receptor beta chain sequence along with its context. Its antigen remains unidentified. Trimming took 0 bases from V and 7 from J, leaving 13 bases between them. Germline values: CDR1 MNHEY, CDR2 SVGAGI. This CDR3 is built from 16 residues. These data come from a study of T cell responses to AZD1222 COVID-19 vaccine. Study findings and constraints: Targets within unmutated variant regions were reportedly found for nearly half of spike-specific TCRs. Clonal diversity was possibly underestimated, and white British individuals and females predominated among donors. Spike-specific TCRs gained breadth and depth after people received two AZD1222 doses.

Sequenced by immunoSEQ multiplex PCR; TCRdb stores in-frame clones only, minus some. Of 110,000 to 150,000 clones in the sample, 75% to 90% were seen once. V is TRBV6-5 and J is TRBJ1-6; possible D gene TRBD1, 6 bases. Sequenced here: peripheral blood, sampled on day 0 of AZD1222 vaccination. This receptor was obtained from an adult in good health. CDR3: CASSYSNRGPNSPLHF. The CDR3 region has the DNA TGTGCCAGCAGTTACTCGAACCGGGGGCCCAATTCACCCCTCCACTTT.